These T cell receptor beta chains were read from a single sample in a study of shared clonotypes between healthy human individuals. The protocol was immunoSEQ multiplex PCR, while the TCRdb copy is restricted to in-frame clones and leaves out a portion. The data contain millions of clones, 90% to 95% of them seen just once; the ten biggest clones take up about 0.39%. Sequences were obtained from naive CD4+ T cells from PBMCs. The source is a man aged 18-30 years in good health. Some clones in this sample may be carry-over from other donors' samples. Both conserved end residues are part of each CDR3. Each record gives: V gene, J gene, clone size, D gene, CDR3 protein, CDR3 DNA. A D gene is named only where the DNA matches it firmly. Clone size is shown for a subset of rows, as once, few, many or a class of expanded clone.

V gene: TRBV5-1; J gene: TRBJ2-1; clone size: NA; D gene: TRBD2; CDR3 protein: CASSLGSSGPYNEQFF; CDR3 DNA: TGCGCCAGCAGCTTGGGATCTAGCGGGCCGTACAATGAGCAGTTCTTC
V gene: TRBV15; J gene: TRBJ2-1; clone size: NA; D gene: TRBD2; CDR3 protein: CATSRDRRASGSDNEQFF; CDR3 DNA: TGTGCCACCAGCAGAGATCGGCGGGCTAGCGGGAGTGACAATGAGCAGTTCTTC
V gene: TRBV28; J gene: TRBJ2-7; clone size: NA; D gene: NA; CDR3 protein: CASGPPGLAYEQYF; CDR3 DNA: TGTGCCAGCGGCCCCCCAGGGCTGGCCTACGAGCAGTACTTC
V gene: TRBV7-3; J gene: TRBJ2-2; clone size: NA; D gene: TRBD2; CDR3 protein: CASSLTASGIGTGELFF; CDR3 DNA: TGTGCCAGCAGCTTAACCGCTAGCGGGATAGGTACCGGGGAGCTGTTTTTT
V gene: TRBV5-1; J gene: TRBJ2-1; clone size: NA; D gene: TRBD1; CDR3 protein: CASSSGTVLVNEQFF; CDR3 DNA: TGCGCCAGCAGCTCCGGGACAGTCTTGGTGAATGAGCAGTTCTTC
V gene: TRBV28; J gene: TRBJ2-3; clone size: once; D gene: TRBD1; CDR3 protein: CASSLPDRVADTQYF; CDR3 DNA: TGTGCCAGCAGTTTACCGGACAGGGTGGCAGATACGCAGTATTTT
V gene: TRBV4-3; J gene: TRBJ1-1; clone size: NA; D gene: NA; CDR3 protein: CASSQVEGSGTEAFF; CDR3 DNA: TGCGCCAGCAGCCAAGTGGAAGGGAGTGGGACTGAAGCTTTCTTT
V gene: TRBV5-3; J gene: TRBJ2-7; clone size: NA; D gene: NA; CDR3 protein: CARSRGRGHYEQYF; CDR3 DNA: TGTGCCAGAAGCCGAGGACGCGGACACTACGAGCAGTACTTC
V gene: TRBV7-2; J gene: TRBJ2-3; clone size: NA; D gene: NA; CDR3 protein: CASSLPGVRQYF; CDR3 DNA: TGTGCCAGCAGCTTGCCCGGGGTGCGGCAGTATTTT
V gene: TRBV19; J gene: TRBJ1-3; clone size: NA; D gene: NA; CDR3 protein: CASSSGRFSGNTIYF; CDR3 DNA: TGTGCCAGTAGTTCGGGACGGTTCTCTGGAAACACCATATATTTT
V gene: TRBV27; J gene: TRBJ1-3; clone size: NA; D gene: NA; CDR3 protein: CASSFGIGVGNTIYF; CDR3 DNA: TGTGCCAGCAGTTTTGGAATAGGGGTAGGAAACACCATATATTTT
V gene: TRBV27; J gene: TRBJ2-1; clone size: NA; D gene: TRBD2; CDR3 protein: CASSLSVAGEGEQFF; CDR3 DNA: TGTGCCAGCAGTTTATCGGTAGCGGGAGAGGGTGAGCAGTTCTTC
V gene: TRBV6-1; J gene: TRBJ2-3; clone size: NA; D gene: NA; CDR3 protein: CASTPRISKRDTQYF; CDR3 DNA: TGTGCCAGCACCCCACGAATTTCTAAACGCGATACGCAGTATTTT
V gene: TRBV6-1; J gene: TRBJ1-5; clone size: once; D gene: NA; CDR3 protein: CATGPRGEQPQHF; CDR3 DNA: TGTGCCACGGGACCCCGAGGCGAACAGCCCCAGCATTTT
V gene: TRBV7-9; J gene: TRBJ1-1; clone size: NA; D gene: NA; CDR3 protein: CASSADANTEAFF; CDR3 DNA: TGTGCCAGCAGCGCCGACGCGAACACTGAAGCTTTCTTT
V gene: TRBV18; J gene: TRBJ1-1; clone size: few; D gene: NA; CDR3 protein: CASSPQGMNTEAFF; CDR3 DNA: TGTGCCAGCTCACCTCAGGGGATGAACACTGAAGCTTTCTTT
V gene: TRBV28; J gene: TRBJ2-7; clone size: NA; D gene: TRBD1; CDR3 protein: CASSRWDRGGEQYF; CDR3 DNA: TGTGCCAGCAGTCGATGGGACAGGGGAGGCGAGCAGTACTTC
V gene: TRBV9; J gene: TRBJ2-1; clone size: NA; D gene: TRBD2; CDR3 protein: CASSVEGTSNGEQFF; CDR3 DNA: TGTGCCAGCAGCGTAGAAGGGACTAGCAACGGTGAGCAGTTCTTC
V gene: TRBV6-5; J gene: TRBJ2-7; clone size: NA; D gene: TRBD2; CDR3 protein: CASTVLAGGSYEQYF; CDR3 DNA: TGTGCCAGCACCGTATTAGCGGGAGGCTCCTACGAGCAGTACTTC
V gene: TRBV5-1; J gene: TRBJ2-7; clone size: NA; D gene: TRBD2; CDR3 protein: CASSSLAGNHEQYF; CDR3 DNA: TGCGCCAGCAGCAGCCTAGCGGGAAACCACGAGCAGTACTTC
V gene: TRBV27; J gene: TRBJ2-3; clone size: NA; D gene: NA; CDR3 protein: CASSFWGITDTQYF; CDR3 DNA: TGTGCCAGCAGTTTTTGGGGTATCACAGATACGCAGTATTTT
V gene: TRBV19; J gene: TRBJ2-3; clone size: NA; D gene: NA; CDR3 protein: CASSIAIVTDTQYF; CDR3 DNA: TGTGCCAGTAGTATAGCGATCGTAACAGATACGCAGTATTTT
V gene: TRBV11-3; J gene: TRBJ2-7; clone size: NA; D gene: NA; CDR3 protein: CASSLTGGPRYF; CDR3 DNA: TGTGCCAGCAGCCTGACCGGGGGGCCGAGGTACTTC
V gene: TRBV15; J gene: TRBJ2-1; clone size: NA; D gene: NA; CDR3 protein: CATSPRGLHNEQFF; CDR3 DNA: TGTGCCACCAGCCCCCGGGGCCTCCACAATGAGCAGTTCTTC
V gene: TRBV5-1; J gene: TRBJ2-5; clone size: NA; D gene: TRBD2; CDR3 protein: CASSPTTSGRGETQYF; CDR3 DNA: TGCGCCAGCAGCCCTACGACTAGCGGGAGGGGAGAGACCCAGTACTTC
V gene: TRBV4-1; J gene: TRBJ1-2; clone size: NA; D gene: NA; CDR3 protein: CASSQDWRPSLRTF; CDR3 DNA: TGCGCCAGCAGCCAAGATTGGAGGCCGAGCCTTCGCACCTTC
V gene: TRBV28; J gene: TRBJ2-2; clone size: NA; D gene: TRBD1; CDR3 protein: CASSSPGTANTGELFF; CDR3 DNA: TGTGCCAGCAGTTCGCCCGGGACAGCGAACACCGGGGAGCTGTTTTTT
V gene: TRBV7-3; J gene: TRBJ1-1; clone size: NA; D gene: NA; CDR3 protein: CASSLGTNTEAFF; CDR3 DNA: TGTGCCAGCAGCTTAGGGACGAACACTGAAGCTTTCTTT
V gene: TRBV13; J gene: TRBJ2-7; clone size: NA; D gene: NA; CDR3 protein: CASSLAAKYEQYF; CDR3 DNA: TGTGCCAGCAGCTTAGCGGCTAAGTACGAGCAGTACTTC
V gene: TRBV28; J gene: TRBJ2-7; clone size: NA; D gene: TRBD1; CDR3 protein: CASRQGQRSSYEQYF; CDR3 DNA: TGTGCCAGCAGACAGGGACAGCGCAGCTCCTACGAGCAGTACTTC
V gene: TRBV7-2; J gene: TRBJ1-2; clone size: NA; D gene: NA; CDR3 protein: CASSTGGLFSYGYTF; CDR3 DNA: TGTGCCAGCAGCACCGGAGGACTTTTTTCCTATGGCTACACCTTC
V gene: TRBV9; J gene: TRBJ2-3; clone size: NA; D gene: TRBD2; CDR3 protein: CASSVSGRGTDTQYF; CDR3 DNA: TGTGCCAGCAGCGTAAGCGGGAGGGGCACAGATACGCAGTATTTT
V gene: TRBV28; J gene: TRBJ1-5; clone size: NA; D gene: NA; CDR3 protein: CASSLWRGSDQPQHF; CDR3 DNA: TGTGCCAGCAGTTTATGGCGGGGCAGCGATCAGCCCCAGCATTTT
V gene: TRBV18; J gene: TRBJ1-1; clone size: NA; D gene: NA; CDR3 protein: CASSPVPGTTEAFF; CDR3 DNA: TGTGCCAGCTCACCAGTTCCGGGAACCACTGAAGCTTTCTTT
V gene: TRBV14; J gene: TRBJ2-7; clone size: NA; D gene: TRBD2; CDR3 protein: CASSRSSGSFYEQYF; CDR3 DNA: TGTGCCAGCAGCCGCTCTAGCGGGAGCTTCTACGAGCAGTACTTC
V gene: TRBV4-2; J gene: TRBJ2-2; clone size: NA; D gene: TRBD2; CDR3 protein: CASSQGVSGRASDGELFF; CDR3 DNA: TGTGCCAGCAGCCAAGGGGTTAGCGGGAGGGCCTCGGACGGGGAGCTGTTTTTT
V gene: TRBV19; J gene: TRBJ2-7; clone size: NA; D gene: NA; CDR3 protein: CASSRAGSSYEQYF; CDR3 DNA: TGTGCCAGTAGTAGAGCGGGTAGCTCCTACGAGCAGTACTTC
V gene: TRBV28; J gene: TRBJ1-1; clone size: NA; D gene: NA; CDR3 protein: CASSPPRALAFF; CDR3 DNA: TGTGCCAGCAGCCCTCCGAGGGCCCTAGCTTTCTTT
V gene: TRBV27; J gene: TRBJ1-2; clone size: NA; D gene: TRBD1; CDR3 protein: CASSSGTSDRGIFYGYTF; CDR3 DNA: TGTGCCAGCAGTTCCGGAACCTCCGACAGGGGAATCTTCTATGGCTACACCTTC
V gene: TRBV28; J gene: TRBJ2-1; clone size: once; D gene: NA; CDR3 protein: CASSRERPYNEQFF; CDR3 DNA: TGTGCCAGCTCCCGGGAGCGTCCCTACAATGAGCAGTTCTTC
V gene: TRBV14; J gene: TRBJ2-7; clone size: NA; D gene: NA; CDR3 protein: CASSQSGYYEQYF; CDR3 DNA: TGTGCCAGCAGCCAATCAGGCTACTACGAGCAGTACTTC
V gene: TRBV5-5; J gene: TRBJ1-5; clone size: NA; D gene: NA; CDR3 protein: CASSENKNQPQHF; CDR3 DNA: TGTGCCAGCAGCGAGAACAAAAATCAGCCCCAGCATTTT
V gene: TRBV19; J gene: TRBJ1-1; clone size: NA; D gene: TRBD1; CDR3 protein: CASSVLTGINTEAFF; CDR3 DNA: TGTGCCAGTAGTGTCCTGACAGGGATCAACACTGAAGCTTTCTTT
V gene: TRBV25-1; J gene: TRBJ2-7; clone size: NA; D gene: NA; CDR3 protein: CASKGQISYEQYF; CDR3 DNA: TGTGCCAGCAAGGGGCAGATCTCCTACGAGCAGTACTTC
V gene: TRBV5-1; J gene: TRBJ2-7; clone size: NA; D gene: NA; CDR3 protein: CASSLGTVQNYEQYF; CDR3 DNA: TGCGCCAGCAGCTTGGGCACAGTTCAAAACTACGAGCAGTACTTC
V gene: TRBV28; J gene: TRBJ1-6; clone size: NA; D gene: NA; CDR3 protein: CASSLPLKTLHF; CDR3 DNA: TGTGCCAGCAGTTTACCCTTAAAAACCCTCCACTTT
V gene: TRBV18; J gene: TRBJ2-2; clone size: NA; D gene: TRBD2; CDR3 protein: CASSPGLAQNTGELFF; CDR3 DNA: TGTGCCAGCTCGCCCGGACTAGCGCAGAACACCGGGGAGCTGTTTTTT
V gene: TRBV4-2; J gene: TRBJ2-1; clone size: NA; D gene: NA; CDR3 protein: CASSQWGASSYNEQFF; CDR3 DNA: TGTGCCAGCAGCCAGTGGGGCGCCAGCTCCTACAATGAGCAGTTCTTC
V gene: TRBV5-1; J gene: TRBJ2-1; clone size: NA; D gene: TRBD2; CDR3 protein: CASSLGGLAGTNEQFF; CDR3 DNA: TGCGCCAGCAGCTTGGGCGGGCTAGCGGGAACTAATGAGCAGTTCTTC
V gene: TRBV28; J gene: TRBJ2-1; clone size: NA; D gene: TRBD2; CDR3 protein: CASSLWKTRAGVLMSYNEQFF; CDR3 DNA: TGTGCCAGCAGTTTATGGAAAACTCGAGCGGGAGTCCTTATGTCCTACAATGAGCAGTTCTTC
V gene: TRBV7-2; J gene: TRBJ2-1; clone size: few; D gene: TRBD2; CDR3 protein: CASRPSGNSYNEQFF; CDR3 DNA: TGTGCCAGCAGACCCAGCGGGAACTCCTACAATGAGCAGTTCTTC
V gene: TRBV6-4; J gene: TRBJ2-2; clone size: NA; D gene: NA; CDR3 protein: CASRGPNTGELFF; CDR3 DNA: TGTGCCAGCAGGGGGCCAAACACCGGGGAGCTGTTTTTT
V gene: TRBV28; J gene: TRBJ1-2; clone size: NA; D gene: TRBD1; CDR3 protein: CASSPRDSFNYGYTF; CDR3 DNA: TGTGCCAGCAGTCCTCGGGACAGCTTTAACTATGGCTACACCTTC
V gene: TRBV18; J gene: TRBJ2-7; clone size: NA; D gene: TRBD1; CDR3 protein: CASSPLSGQGSYEQYF; CDR3 DNA: TGTGCCAGCTCACCACTATCGGGACAGGGGTCTTACGAGCAGTACTTC